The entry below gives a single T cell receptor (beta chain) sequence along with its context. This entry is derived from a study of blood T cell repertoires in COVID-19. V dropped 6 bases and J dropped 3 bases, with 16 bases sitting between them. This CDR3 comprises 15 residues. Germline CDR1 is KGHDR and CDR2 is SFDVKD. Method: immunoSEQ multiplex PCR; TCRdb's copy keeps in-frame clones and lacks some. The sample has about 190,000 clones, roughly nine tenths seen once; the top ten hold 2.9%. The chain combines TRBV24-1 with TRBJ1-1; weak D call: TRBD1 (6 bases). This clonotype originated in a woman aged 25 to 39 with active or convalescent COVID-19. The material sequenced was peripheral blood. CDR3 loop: CATSTGTLPHTEAFF. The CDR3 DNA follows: TGTGCCACCAGTACCGGGACACTTCCCCACACTGAAGCTTTCTTT.